The rows below give T cell receptor beta chains drawn from one sample of a study of T cell changes during pregnancy in multiple sclerosis. Profiled with immunoSEQ multiplex PCR; TCRdb holds only in-frame clones, not every one. The sample consists of 44,000 or so clones, 88% of them appearing once. Sequences were derived from CD8+ T cells from peripheral blood mononuclear cells, sampled after pregnancy. The source of these receptors is a female donor in good health, enrolled as a control in a pregnancy study. CDR3s include the opening cysteine and the closing phenylalanine or tryptophan. Each record gives: clone size, V gene, D gene, J gene, CDR3 DNA, CDR3 protein. D genes are given only for firm matches. Clone size is shown for a subset of rows, as once, few, many or a class of expanded clone.

.	TRBV19	.	TRBJ1-1	TGTGCCACCCAGAATGGACTCGAAGCTTTCTTT	CATQNGLEAFF
once	TRBV6-4	.	TRBJ2-1	TGTGCCAGCAGTGAGGGGGGTTCCTACAATGAGCAGTTCTTC	CASSEGGSYNEQFF
.	TRBV7-9	.	TRBJ2-7	TGTGCCAGCAGCTTAGGGGCCAGCTCCTACGAGCAGTACTTC	CASSLGASSYEQYF
.	TRBV5-1	.	TRBJ2-2	TGCGCCAGCAGTCAACCGGGACTGACGGGCACCGGGGAGCTGTTTTTT	CASSQPGLTGTGELFF
.	TRBV7-2	.	TRBJ2-2	TGTGCCAGCAGCTCCCCGGGGACCGGGGAGCTGTTTTTT	CASSSPGTGELFF
.	TRBV6-5	TRBD1	TRBJ1-2	TGTGCCAGCAGTTATGCCGAGACAGGGGCCATATATGGCTACACCTTC	CASSYAETGAIYGYTF
.	TRBV13	.	TRBJ2-3	TGTGCCAGCAGCCCACCTAGAGCTGTTAGCACAGATACGCAGTATTTT	CASSPPRAVSTDTQYF
.	TRBV6-5	TRBD1	TRBJ2-1	TGTGCCAGCAGTCAAGGGGGCCATGAGCAGTTCTTC	CASSQGGHEQFF
.	TRBV29-1	TRBD2	TRBJ2-1	TGCAGCGTTGTTAGCGGGGGGGCCGATGAGCAGTTCTTC	CSVVSGGADEQFF
.	TRBV7-9	.	TRBJ2-7	TGTGCCAGCAGCCCCGCGAGTACGGAAGGGGTCGAGCAGTACTTC	CASSPASTEGVEQYF
.	TRBV7-2	TRBD1	TRBJ2-5	TGTGCCAGCAGCTTGGAGAACACAGGGGCCTCCCAAGAGACCCAGTACTTC	CASSLENTGASQETQYF
once	TRBV27	.	TRBJ2-7	TGTGCCAGCAGTTTATCGAGGGGGAACGAGCAGTACTTC	CASSLSRGNEQYF
.	TRBV4-1	.	TRBJ1-2	TGCGCCAGCAGCCAAGGGCCCCTCGGGGACTATGGCTACACCTTC	CASSQGPLGDYGYTF
.	TRBV5-6	.	TRBJ2-1	TGTGCCAGCAGCTTGGGCCTAGGGGGGGTCAATGAGCAGTTCTTC	CASSLGLGGVNEQFF
.	TRBV14	.	TRBJ1-1	TGTGCCAGCAGCCAATGGGGGGGTGGGACTGAAGCTTTCTTT	CASSQWGGGTEAFF
.	TRBV2	TRBD2	TRBJ2-2	TGTGCCAGCAGACTTAGCGGGGGGGCTCGCACCGGGGAGCTGTTTTTT	CASRLSGGARTGELFF
.	TRBV11-1	TRBD2	TRBJ2-1	TGTGCCAGCAGCTCGGGGGGTTTCTACAATGAGCAGTTCTTC	CASSSGGFYNEQFF
.	TRBV29-1	.	TRBJ2-1	TGCAGCGTGAACCGGGAGCGGAACTACAATGAGCAGTTCTTC	CSVNRERNYNEQFF
.	TRBV28	TRBD1	TRBJ1-5	TGTGCCAGCAGTTTGTGGGGACAGGGGGGATATAGCAATCAGCCCCAGCATTTT	CASSLWGQGGYSNQPQHF
once	TRBV28	.	TRBJ1-1	TGTGCCAGCAGCGGAGGGAGGACCGTAAGCACTGAAGCTTTCTTT	CASSGGRTVSTEAFF
.	TRBV6-6	TRBD2	TRBJ2-3	TGTGCCAGCAGTTACATGGGACTAGCCGGCACAGATACGCAGTATTTT	CASSYMGLAGTDTQYF
.	TRBV7-9	TRBD1	TRBJ2-2	TGTGCCAGCAGCTTAAGAAAGGGACAGCCGAACACCGGGGAGCTGTTTTTT	CASSLRKGQPNTGELFF
.	TRBV7-6	.	TRBJ2-6	TGTGCCAGCACCTTGGACACCCGCTCTGGGGCCAACGTCCTGACTTTC	CASTLDTRSGANVLTF
.	TRBV10-3	.	TRBJ2-7	TGTGCCATCAGTGAGTCGATGGCAGGTACCCCCTACGAGCAGTACTTC	CAISESMAGTPYEQYF
.	TRBV14	.	TRBJ1-3	TGTGCCAGCAGAACGTTGGGGCCGGACTCTGGAAACACCATATATTTT	CASRTLGPDSGNTIYF
.	TRBV5-6	TRBD2	TRBJ2-7	TGTGCCAGCAGTCGCGGGGGCTCCTACGAGCAGTACTTC	CASSRGGSYEQYF
.	TRBV28	.	TRBJ1-1	TGTGCCAGCAGTTTAAACCGGGGGTCGTACACTGAAGCTTTCTTT	CASSLNRGSYTEAFF
.	TRBV11-2	.	TRBJ2-7	TGTGCCAGCAGCAGCCTTGGTAACGAGCAGTACTTC	CASSSLGNEQYF
.	TRBV7-3	.	TRBJ2-2	TGTGCCAGCAGCTTAAACGTAGCAAGAGGGGAGCTGTTTTTT	CASSLNVARGELFF
.	TRBV11-1	TRBD2	TRBJ2-2	TGTGCCAGCAGCTCCTCACGGGGGGCGAACACCGGGGAGCTGTTTTTT	CASSSSRGANTGELFF
.	TRBV27	TRBD1	TRBJ2-3	TGTGCCAGCAGTTTCGGGACAGTAACAACAGATACGCAGTATTTT	CASSFGTVTTDTQYF
.	TRBV7-9	.	TRBJ1-2	TGTGCCAGCAGCCCTTCTAACTATGGCTACACCTTC	CASSPSNYGYTF
.	TRBV5-1	.	TRBJ1-1	TGCGCCAGCAGCTTGGCCGGGATGAACACTGAAGCTTTCTTT	CASSLAGMNTEAFF
.	TRBV21-1	.	TRBJ1-1	TGTGCCAGCAGCAAAGGGGACAGACTAGTTACTGAAGCTTTCTTT	CASSKGDRLVTEAFF
.	TRBV7-8	TRBD2	TRBJ2-1	TGTGCCAGCATCCCCTGGGGACTAGCAAACAATGAGCAGTTCTTC	CASIPWGLANNEQFF
.	TRBV30	TRBD1	TRBJ1-6	TGTGCCTGGAGTACGGGACAGGGGGATTCACCCCTCCACTTT	CAWSTGQGDSPLHF
.	TRBV9	.	TRBJ1-6	TGTGCCAGCAGCGTAGGGAGTGAGGCCCTCCACTTT	CASSVGSEALHF
.	TRBV30	TRBD1	TRBJ1-2	TGTGCCTGGGGGACAGGGAACTATGGCTACACCTTC	CAWGTGNYGYTF
.	TRBV9	.	TRBJ2-3	TGTGCCAGCAGCGTCGGGGGTTTCACAGATACGCAGTATTTT	CASSVGGFTDTQYF
.	TRBV5-1	TRBD1	TRBJ2-3	TGCGCCAGCAGCCCGGGACAGACAAGCACAGATACGCAGTATTTT	CASSPGQTSTDTQYF
.	TRBV27	TRBD2	TRBJ2-5	TGTGCCAGCAAGCGCGGGGGAGAGACCCAGTACTTC	CASKRGGETQYF
.	TRBV2	.	TRBJ1-1	TGTGCCAGCAGAGCCGGAGGGGTGTTCTTT	CASRAGGVFF
.	TRBV7-9	.	TRBJ2-1	TGTGCCAGCAGGGGGGCCGGGGATGAGCAGTTCTTC	CASRGAGDEQFF
once	TRBV19	.	TRBJ1-1	TGTGCCAGTAGTTCGGGCAGGGATTTTGTGAACACTGAAGCTTTCTTT	CASSSGRDFVNTEAFF
.	TRBV27	TRBD1	TRBJ1-1	TGTGCCAGCAGCCCCCGGGACAGGGAACCTGAAGCTTTCTTT	CASSPRDREPEAFF
.	TRBV7-3	TRBD1	TRBJ1-2	TGTGCCAGCAGCTACGGGACAGTCTATGGCTACACCTTC	CASSYGTVYGYTF
.	TRBV9	TRBD1	TRBJ1-2	TGTGCCAGCACGAGGCAGGGGGCGACGGGCTACACCTTC	CASTRQGATGYTF
.	TRBV6-4	TRBD1	TRBJ2-3	TGTGCCAGCAGTGAACAGGGGGGACAATCTCCGTATTTT	CASSEQGGQSPYF
.	TRBV25-1	.	TRBJ2-3	TGTGCCAGCAGTGAATGGGGCAGGGGACCAGATACGCAGTATTTT	CASSEWGRGPDTQYF
.	TRBV7-2	.	TRBJ1-5	TGTGCCAGCAGCTTACGGGGTTATCAGCCCCAGCATTTT	CASSLRGYQPQHF
few	TRBV4-2	TRBD2	TRBJ2-3	TGTGCCAGCAGCCCCCTAGCGGGGGAAGCACCAGATACGCAGTATTTT	CASSPLAGEAPDTQYF
.	TRBV14	.	TRBJ2-7	TGTGCCAGCAGCTCCGGGAGCTACGAGCAGTACTTC	CASSSGSYEQYF
.	TRBV27	TRBD1	TRBJ2-7	TGTGCCAGCAGGGACAGGGGGTTTTACGAGCAGTACTTC	CASRDRGFYEQYF
.	TRBV7-8	TRBD1	TRBJ2-7	TGTGCCAGCACCCTGGGGACAGGGCTTTCCTACGAGCAGTACTTC	CASTLGTGLSYEQYF
.	TRBV19	TRBD1	TRBJ2-7	TGTGCCAGTAGTCCCGCCGGGACAGGCTCCTACGAGCAGTACTTC	CASSPAGTGSYEQYF